Listed below are T cell receptor beta chains from one sample, sequenced in a study of cytomegalovirus exposure and HLA in healthy donors. Clones were read by immunoSEQ multiplex PCR, and TCRdb kept only the in-frame ones, dropping some. The sample records some 120,000 clones, roughly 78% being singletons. Sequenced sample: PBMCs. These receptors came from a middle-aged man in good health and CMV-seronegative. Each CDR3 is given with its conserved first and last residue. Fields, in order: clone size, D gene, J gene, V gene, CDR3 protein, CDR3 DNA. D genes are given only for firm matches. For some rows the clone size is stated as once, few or many, or as a class when expanded; others skip it.

NA TRBD2 TRBJ2-1 TRBV25-1 CASSEPSGRVNEQFF TGTGCCAGCAGTGAACCTAGCGGGAGGGTCAATGAGCAGTTCTTC
once TRBD1 TRBJ1-5 TRBV27 CASSPKQGGNQPQHF TGTGCCAGCAGCCCAAAACAGGGGGGCAATCAGCCCCAGCATTTT
NA NA TRBJ2-1 TRBV18 CASSPPAVYNEQFF TGTGCCAGCTCACCACCGGCAGTCTACAATGAGCAGTTCTTC
NA TRBD1 TRBJ2-7 TRBV5-1 CASSLPGQEQYF TGCGCCAGCAGCCTCCCGGGACAGGAGCAGTACTTC
NA TRBD1 TRBJ1-4 TRBV30 CAWSVPGQGREKLFF TGTGCCTGGAGTGTACCGGGACAGGGCCGCGAAAAACTGTTTTTT
NA NA TRBJ2-7 TRBV18 CASSRQTGYDSYEQYF TGTGCCAGCTCACGACAAACAGGGTACGATTCCTACGAGCAGTACTTC
NA NA TRBJ1-2 TRBV6-5 CASRRLTGPYGYTF TGTGCCAGCAGACGACTCACAGGCCCCTATGGCTACACCTTC
NA TRBD2 TRBJ2-5 TRBV27 CASSFSGGRETQYF TGTGCCAGCAGTTTCTCGGGGGGGCGAGAGACCCAGTACTTC
NA TRBD1 TRBJ2-7 TRBV5-1 CASSRQGTDPSYEQYF TGCGCCAGCAGCCGCCAAGGGACAGATCCCTCCTACGAGCAGTACTTC
NA TRBD2 TRBJ2-3 TRBV5-1 CASSLSSGTGADTQYF TGCGCCAGCAGCTTGAGTAGCGGGACCGGGGCGGATACGCAGTATTTT
many TRBD1 TRBJ2-1 TRBV4-2 CASSQVGPGTGGDEQFF TGTGCCAGCAGCCAAGTGGGTCCCGGGACAGGGGGCGATGAGCAGTTCTTC
NA TRBD1 TRBJ2-3 TRBV2 CASSRTGPTDTQYF TGTGCCAGCAGTCGGACAGGTCCCACAGATACGCAGTATTTT
NA TRBD2 TRBJ2-1 TRBV7-3 CASSATGTSRWFF TGTGCCAGCAGCGCGACAGGGACTAGCAGGTGGTTCTTC
once TRBD1 TRBJ2-3 TRBV5-1 CASSPGQGAGDTQYF TGCGCCAGCAGCCCGGGACAGGGGGCGGGAGATACGCAGTATTTT
NA NA TRBJ2-7 TRBV5-1 CASSRTGAGAIGYEQYF TGCGCCAGCAGCAGGACGGGCGCGGGGGCGATAGGATACGAGCAGTACTTC
NA NA TRBJ1-2 TRBV6-8 CASSYGAERNYGYTF TGTGCCAGCAGTTACGGGGCCGAGAGAAACTATGGCTACACCTTC
NA NA TRBJ2-1 TRBV28 CASSSRELRFNEQFF TGTGCCAGCAGCTCACGGGAGCTTAGATTCAATGAGCAGTTCTTC
NA NA TRBJ2-5 TRBV28 CASQGRRETQYF TGTGCCAGCCAAGGGAGGAGGGAGACCCAGTACTTC
NA NA TRBJ1-1 TRBV10-3 CAISESLRTGAEAFF TGTGCCATCAGTGAGTCACTGCGGACGGGGGCTGAAGCTTTCTTT
NA TRBD1 TRBJ1-6 TRBV28 CASSFPTGSISPLHF TGTGCCAGCAGTTTCCCGACAGGGTCGATTTCACCCCTCCACTTT
NA NA TRBJ2-3 TRBV30 CAWSSAAGTRDTQYF TGTGCCTGGAGTTCGGCAGCGGGGACACGCGATACGCAGTATTTT
NA NA TRBJ2-6 TRBV7-9 CASRRWPSGANVLTF TGTGCCAGCAGGCGGTGGCCCTCTGGGGCCAACGTCCTGACTTTC
NA NA TRBJ2-2 TRBV28 CASLLGGVSGELFF TGTGCCAGCCTGCTCGGGGGAGTCTCCGGGGAGCTGTTTTTT
NA TRBD1 TRBJ2-7 TRBV7-3 CASSENRGRVSEQYF TGTGCCAGCAGCGAAAACAGGGGACGGGTTTCTGAGCAGTACTTC
NA NA TRBJ1-2 TRBV27 CASSPTAFYGYTF TGTGCCAGCAGTCCCACAGCTTTCTATGGCTACACCTTC
NA NA TRBJ2-1 TRBV6-5 CASSQNSYNEQFF TGTGCCAGCAGTCAGAACTCCTACAATGAGCAGTTCTTC
NA NA TRBJ1-2 TRBV28 CASRPGNNYGYTF TGTGCCAGCAGGCCAGGGAATAACTATGGCTACACCTTC
NA NA TRBJ2-2 TRBV29-1 CSVRGLLNTGELFF TGCAGCGTCAGAGGACTACTCAACACCGGGGAGCTGTTTTTT
NA TRBD2 TRBJ2-1 TRBV7-9 CASSPRLAGGESSYNEQFF TGTGCCAGCAGCCCCAGACTAGCGGGGGGCGAGAGCTCCTACAATGAGCAGTTCTTC
once NA TRBJ2-7 TRBV7-3 CASSLTAKTDQYF TGTGCCAGCAGCTTAACCGCGAAGACAGACCAGTACTTC
NA NA TRBJ2-7 TRBV18 CASSPSTDWAASEQYF TGTGCCAGCTCACCATCGACCGATTGGGCAGCCTCCGAGCAGTACTTC
once TRBD1 TRBJ1-4 TRBV5-1 CASSLTGATNEKLFF TGCGCCAGCAGCTTGACAGGGGCAACTAATGAAAAACTGTTTTTT
NA NA TRBJ2-5 TRBV5-1 CASSLGRLETQYF TGCGCCAGCAGCTTGGGTAGACTGGAGACCCAGTACTTC
NA TRBD2 TRBJ2-5 TRBV2 CASLTGGHETQYF TGTGCCAGCCTAACGGGGGGGCATGAGACCCAGTACTTC
NA TRBD1 TRBJ2-7 TRBV5-1 CASSSQGTTYEQYF TGCGCCAGCAGCTCACAGGGGACGACCTACGAGCAGTACTTC
NA TRBD2 TRBJ2-5 TRBV2 CASSAQLAGGGETQYF TGTGCCAGCAGTGCCCAACTAGCGGGAGGGGGAGAGACCCAGTACTTC
once TRBD1 TRBJ1-5 TRBV7-9 CASSKSGTGNQPQHF TGTGCCAGCAGCAAATCCGGGACAGGCAATCAGCCCCAGCATTTT
few TRBD2 TRBJ2-1 TRBV27 CASSGTSGSFSYNEQFF TGTGCCAGCAGTGGGACTAGCGGGAGTTTCTCCTACAATGAGCAGTTCTTC
NA TRBD1 TRBJ2-3 TRBV5-1 CASSWRTGNTDTQYF TGCGCCAGCAGCTGGCGGACAGGAAACACAGATACGCAGTATTTT
few NA TRBJ2-2 TRBV10-3 CAISGTGREELFF TGTGCCATCAGTGGGACAGGGAGGGAGGAGCTGTTTTTT
NA NA TRBJ1-5 TRBV19 CAVAQGRNQPQHF TGTGCCGTAGCCCAGGGCCGCAATCAGCCCCAGCATTTT
NA NA TRBJ2-5 TRBV2 CASSTHPETQYF TGTGCCAGCAGTACACACCCAGAGACCCAGTACTTC
NA NA TRBJ2-6 TRBV6-5 CASSYSGASGANVLTF TGTGCCAGCAGTTACTCGGGGGCGTCCGGGGCCAACGTCCTGACTTTC